The clone carrying this T cell receptor (beta chain) has ten or more counts. What it recognizes is unknown. The record originates from a study of regulatory T cells in long-lasting Graves disease. The overall study: The study counted Graves' disease as persistent given over 5 years of antithyroid drugs and positive TSH receptor antibodies.

Building the TCR beta libraries relied on iRepertoire HTBI primers, and CDR3 regions underwent Arm-PCR. TCRdb re-called the multiplex PCR reads with MiXCR, one entry per CDR3 protein. The data contain more than 300,000 distinct CDR3 sequences, about 18% of them singletons. Specified time point: persistent/refractory GD, antithyroid drugs over 5 years with positive TRAb. PBMC-derived RNA was used for the TCR library. Broader study findings: Whereas new patients shared about a thousand public clonotypes, persistent patients shared more, at about 2,700.

The sample here was peripheral blood mononuclear cells (PBMCs), taken when the disease was refractory, from a patient treated with antithyroid drugs. The receptor's source is a female donor with Graves disease.

Here the CDR3 reads CASSLRRVPYGYTF. For the CDR3, the DNA is TGTGCCAGCAGTTTACGCCGGGTCCCGTATGGCTACACCTTC. V is TRBV28 and J is TRBJ1-2; D is unclear. The CDR3 has 14 residues. Germline V lookup: CDR1 MDHEN, CDR2 SYDVKM. Trimming took off 2 bases at V and 5 bases at J, with 12 bases between the two ends.